Listed below are T cell receptor beta chains from one sample, sequenced in a study of PD-L1 blockade in urothelial cancer. Produced via immunoSEQ multiplex PCR; TCRdb's table is partial and in-frame only. Among over 35,000 clones listed, approximately 93% were seen once. Here the sequenced sample was PBMCs, taken around atezolizumab (anti-PD-L1) treatment. The receptors come from a woman aged 55-75 years with urothelial cancer. The CDR3 runs from the conserved cysteine through the conserved F or W. A D gene is named only where the DNA matches it firmly. Only some rows state a clone size, as once, few, many or a class for expanded clones.

d_gene	abundance	j_gene	v_gene	CDR3nt	CDR3aa
-	-	TRBJ1-2	TRBV19	TGTGCCAGTAGTAATCGGGGTACTAGGTTTGGAAACTCTGGCTACACCTTC	CASSNRGTRFGNSGYTF
TRBD2	-	TRBJ2-7	TRBV4-1	TGCGCCAGCAGCCAAGATCAACTGAGCGGGAGGGTCTACGAGCAGTACTTC	CASSQDQLSGRVYEQYF
TRBD2	once	TRBJ2-5	TRBV27	TGTGCCAGCAGCACTACATGGACTAGTGGGGAGACCCAGTACTTC	CASSTTWTSGETQYF
-	-	TRBJ2-1	TRBV7-2	TGTGCCAGCAGCTTCAGGGGTGTGAATGAGCAGTTCTTC	CASSFRGVNEQFF
TRBD2	-	TRBJ2-2	TRBV28	TGTGCCAGCAGTCTCCCGGGACTAGCGTACACCGGGGAGCTGTTTTTT	CASSLPGLAYTGELFF
TRBD1	-	TRBJ1-5	TRBV28	TGTGCCAGCAGGGGGGACAGGGGGCGGTGGCAGCCCCAGCATTTT	CASRGDRGRWQPQHF
TRBD1	-	TRBJ1-4	TRBV29-1	TGCAGCGTTGCAGGGGGCGGCGAAAAACTGTTTTTT	CSVAGGGEKLFF
TRBD1	-	TRBJ2-5	TRBV5-1	TGCGCCAGCAGCTTAAGCCCCGGGACAGGCGGGGAGACCCAGTACTTC	CASSLSPGTGGETQYF
TRBD1	-	TRBJ2-1	TRBV6-5	TGTGCCAGCAGTTATGGACAGGGGTCCTTCTACAATGAGCAGTTCTTC	CASSYGQGSFYNEQFF
-	-	TRBJ2-5	TRBV5-1	TGCGCCAGCAGTCCAAACAGATTGCCCGCAGAGACCCAGTACTTC	CASSPNRLPAETQYF
TRBD1	-	TRBJ1-2	TRBV19	TGTGCCAGTAGTTCCATGACAGGGACCTATGGCTACACCTTC	CASSSMTGTYGYTF
TRBD2	once	TRBJ2-2	TRBV18	TGTGCCAGCTCGAAGGGACTAGCGGGAGTACGGGCCGGGGAGCTGTTTTTT	CASSKGLAGVRAGELFF
TRBD2	-	TRBJ2-1	TRBV19	TGTGCCAGCAAACTAGCGGGAGATGCCTACAATGAGCAGTTCTTC	CASKLAGDAYNEQFF
-	-	TRBJ2-1	TRBV6-4	TGTGCCAGCAGTAGTTATGGTCGGGTCAATGAGCAGTTCTTC	CASSSYGRVNEQFF
-	-	TRBJ2-7	TRBV27	TGTGCCAGCAGTTCATACAGGGAAACCTACGAGCAGTACTTC	CASSSYRETYEQYF
-	-	TRBJ2-1	TRBV5-1	TGCGCCAGCAGCTTGATGCCTAGCACCTACAATGAGCAGTTCTTC	CASSLMPSTYNEQFF
-	-	TRBJ1-3	TRBV6-5	TGTGCCAGCAGTTACTCGCGGGGAAACACCATATATTTT	CASSYSRGNTIYF
-	-	TRBJ2-6	TRBV10-3	TGTGCCATCAGTGACTTGGCCCCTGGGGCCAACGTCCTGACTTTC	CAISDLAPGANVLTF
-	-	TRBJ1-2	TRBV16	TGTGCCAGCAGCCACGGCCCGGCGGGGCATCGATTCATTGGCTACACCTTC	CASSHGPAGHRFIGYTF
-	-	TRBJ2-1	TRBV4-2	TGTGCCAGCAGCCACCCAGGTAGCTCCTACAATGAGCAGTTCTTC	CASSHPGSSYNEQFF
-	-	TRBJ2-5	TRBV19	TGTGCCAGTAGCGATAGCCCTCTTACGGCCAAGTACTTC	CASSDSPLTAKYF
TRBD2	-	TRBJ2-1	TRBV7-6	TGTGCCAGCAGCCCCCGACTAGCGGGAGGCTACAATGAGCAGTTCTTC	CASSPRLAGGYNEQFF
-	-	TRBJ2-7	TRBV5-1	TGCGCCAGCAGCATATCCCTCCACAGCTCCTACGAGCAGTACTTC	CASSISLHSSYEQYF
-	-	TRBJ2-2	TRBV7-3	TGTGCCAGCAGCATAAGAGGGGGGGCCACCGGGGAGCTGTTTTTT	CASSIRGGATGELFF
-	-	TRBJ2-3	TRBV6-6	TGTGCCAGCAGAGATAAAGCGAGTACGCAGTATTTT	CASRDKASTQYF
TRBD1	-	TRBJ2-2	TRBV5-1	TGCGCCAGCCACAGGACAGGGGACACCGGGGAGCTGTTTTTT	CASHRTGDTGELFF
-	-	TRBJ2-5	TRBV11-2	TGTGCCAGCAGAGCGGGCCTTCAAGAGACCCAGTACTTC	CASRAGLQETQYF
TRBD1	-	TRBJ2-7	TRBV6-5	TGTGCCAGCAGACAATCGGGCAGGGGGCCCTACGAGCAGTACTTC	CASRQSGRGPYEQYF
-	-	TRBJ1-1	TRBV21-1	TGTGCCAGCACCGGCATGAGGGGGCGCCGGACTGAAGCTTTCTTT	CASTGMRGRRTEAFF
-	-	TRBJ1-5	TRBV19	TGTGCCAGTAGTATGGAGGGAGTTCAGCCCCAGCATTTT	CASSMEGVQPQHF
TRBD2	once	TRBJ2-7	TRBV7-9	TGTGCCAGCAGCCCCGGGACTAGCGGGAGCTCCTACGAGCAGTACTTC	CASSPGTSGSSYEQYF
-	-	TRBJ2-7	TRBV7-9	TGTGCCAGCAGCTTAAGCCGGTCCTACTACGAGCAGTACTTC	CASSLSRSYYEQYF
-	-	TRBJ1-2	TRBV7-2	TGTGCCAGCAGCTTGGGGGGTCTGAACTATGGCTACACCTTC	CASSLGGLNYGYTF
TRBD1	-	TRBJ1-1	TRBV7-8	TGTGCCAGCAGCTACGGCCTACAGGGGTTCATGAGGAACACTGAAGCTTTCTTT	CASSYGLQGFMRNTEAFF
-	-	TRBJ1-1	TRBV27	TGTGCCAGCAGTTTCTCCCCGGTGACTGAAGCTTTCTTT	CASSFSPVTEAFF
-	-	TRBJ2-6	TRBV29-1	TGCAGCGTTGAAGGCCTACAGGAAACTGGGGCCAACGTCCTGACTTTC	CSVEGLQETGANVLTF
-	-	TRBJ2-2	TRBV5-1	TGCGCCAGCAGATCGTTCGCGAGGAACACCGGGGAGCTGTTTTTT	CASRSFARNTGELFF
-	-	TRBJ1-1	TRBV6-1	TGTGCCAGCAGTGAGGACAGAAACACTGAAGCTTTCTTT	CASSEDRNTEAFF
TRBD1	-	TRBJ1-4	TRBV25-1	TGTGCCAGCAGTGCCCAGGGACAGGGGAATGAAAAACTGTTTTTT	CASSAQGQGNEKLFF
-	-	TRBJ2-3	TRBV19	TGTGCCAGTAGTATGGGCAGGTACACAGATACGCAGTATTTT	CASSMGRYTDTQYF
TRBD1	once	TRBJ2-3	TRBV9	TGTGCCAGCAGCGCCGGACAGGGGAATCTAGATACGCAGTATTTT	CASSAGQGNLDTQYF